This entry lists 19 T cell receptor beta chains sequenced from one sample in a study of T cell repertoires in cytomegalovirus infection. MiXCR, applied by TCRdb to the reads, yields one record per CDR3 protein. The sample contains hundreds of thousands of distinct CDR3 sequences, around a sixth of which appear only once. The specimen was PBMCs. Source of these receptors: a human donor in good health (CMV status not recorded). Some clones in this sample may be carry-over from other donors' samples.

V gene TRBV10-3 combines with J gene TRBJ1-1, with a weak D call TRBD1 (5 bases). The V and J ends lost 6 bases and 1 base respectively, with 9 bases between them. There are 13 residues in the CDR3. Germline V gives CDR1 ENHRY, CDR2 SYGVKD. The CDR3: CAISSGGNTEAFF. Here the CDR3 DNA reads TGTGCCATCAGCAGTGGGGGGAACACTGAAGCTTTCTTT.

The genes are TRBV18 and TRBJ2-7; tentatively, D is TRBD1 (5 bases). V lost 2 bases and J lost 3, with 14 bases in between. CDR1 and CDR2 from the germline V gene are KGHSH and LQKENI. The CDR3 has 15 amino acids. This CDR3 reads CASSPTGQEFYEQYF. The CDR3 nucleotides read TGTGCCAGCTCACCAACCGGACAAGAATTCTACGAGCAGTACTTC.

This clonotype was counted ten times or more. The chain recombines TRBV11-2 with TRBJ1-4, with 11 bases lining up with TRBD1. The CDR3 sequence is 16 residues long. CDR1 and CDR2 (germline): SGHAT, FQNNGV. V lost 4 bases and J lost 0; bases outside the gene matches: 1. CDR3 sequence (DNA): TGTGCCAGCAGCTCGGGACAGGGGGCAACTAATGAAAAACTGTTTTTT. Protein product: CASSSGQGATNEKLFF.

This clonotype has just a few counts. The CDR3 DNA reads as TGTGCCAGCAGTCCTGGGACTAGCGGGGCCACGGGGACCCAGTACTTC. Protein sequence: CASSPGTSGATGTQYF. V gene TRBV6-6 combines with J gene TRBJ2-5; TRBD2 matches 13 bases. Germline V gene sequence: CDR1 MNHNY, CDR2 SVGAGI (reference sequence). V lost 5 bases and J lost 7; bases outside the gene matches: 10. The CDR3 is 16 residues long.

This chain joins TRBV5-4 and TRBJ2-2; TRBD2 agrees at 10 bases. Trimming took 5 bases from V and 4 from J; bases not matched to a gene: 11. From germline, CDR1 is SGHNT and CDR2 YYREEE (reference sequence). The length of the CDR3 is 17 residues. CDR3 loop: CASSQSAGGPSTGELFF. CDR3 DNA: TGTGCCAGCAGTCAATCAGCGGGGGGGCCTAGCACCGGGGAGCTGTTTTTT.

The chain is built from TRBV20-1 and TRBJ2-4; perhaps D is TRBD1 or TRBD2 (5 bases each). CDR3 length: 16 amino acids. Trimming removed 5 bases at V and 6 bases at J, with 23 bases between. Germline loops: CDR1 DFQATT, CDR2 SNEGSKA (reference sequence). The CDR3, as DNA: TGCAGTGCTCCCCCCCAGAGGGGAGCCCCGTTAAACATTCAGTACTTC. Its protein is CSAPPQRGAPLNIQYF.

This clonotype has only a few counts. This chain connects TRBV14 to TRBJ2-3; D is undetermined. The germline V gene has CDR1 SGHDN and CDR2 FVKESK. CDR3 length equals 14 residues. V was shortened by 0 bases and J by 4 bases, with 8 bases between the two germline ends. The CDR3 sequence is CASSQDWGSDTQYF. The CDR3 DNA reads TGTGCCAGCAGCCAAGACTGGGGATCAGATACGCAGTATTTT.

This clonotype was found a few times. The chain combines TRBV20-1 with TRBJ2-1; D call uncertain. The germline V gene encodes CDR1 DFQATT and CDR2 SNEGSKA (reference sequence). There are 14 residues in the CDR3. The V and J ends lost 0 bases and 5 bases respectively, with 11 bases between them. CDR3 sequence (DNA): TGCAGTGCTAGAGATCTCTGGAAGCACAATGAGCAGTTCTTC. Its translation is CSARDLWKHNEQFF.

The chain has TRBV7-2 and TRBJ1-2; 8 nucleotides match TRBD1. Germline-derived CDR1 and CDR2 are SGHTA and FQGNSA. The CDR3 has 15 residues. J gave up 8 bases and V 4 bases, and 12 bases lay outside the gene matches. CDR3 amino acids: CASSSQNQGAIGYTF. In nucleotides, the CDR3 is TGTGCCAGCAGCTCTCAGAACCAGGGGGCAATCGGCTACACCTTC.

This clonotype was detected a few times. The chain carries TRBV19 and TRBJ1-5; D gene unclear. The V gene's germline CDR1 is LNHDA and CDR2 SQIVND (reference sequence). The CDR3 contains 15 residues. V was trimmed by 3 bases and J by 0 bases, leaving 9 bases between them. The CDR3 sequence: CASSIIADSNQPQHF. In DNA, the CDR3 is TGTGCCAGTAGTATTATTGCGGATAGCAATCAGCCCCAGCATTTT.

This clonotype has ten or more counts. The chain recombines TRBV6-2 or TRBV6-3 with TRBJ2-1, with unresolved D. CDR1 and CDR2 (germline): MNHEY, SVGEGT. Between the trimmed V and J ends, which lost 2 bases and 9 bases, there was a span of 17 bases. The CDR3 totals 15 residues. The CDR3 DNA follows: TGTGCCAGCAGTTACCAGGTCCCCGCGGTGGGTGAGCAGTTCTTC. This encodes CASSYQVPAVGEQFF.

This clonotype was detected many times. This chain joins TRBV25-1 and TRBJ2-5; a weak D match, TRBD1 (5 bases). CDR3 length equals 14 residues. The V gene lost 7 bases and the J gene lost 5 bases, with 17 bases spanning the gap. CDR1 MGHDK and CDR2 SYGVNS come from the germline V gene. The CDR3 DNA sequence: TGTGCCAGCACATTATCAGGGTTTAGTGAGACCCAGTACTTC. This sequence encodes CASTLSGFSETQYF.

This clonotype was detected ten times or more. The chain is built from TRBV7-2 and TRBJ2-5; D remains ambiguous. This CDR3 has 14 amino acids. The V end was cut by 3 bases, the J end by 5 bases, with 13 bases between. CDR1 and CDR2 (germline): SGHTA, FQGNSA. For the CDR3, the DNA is TGTGCCAGCAGCTTGATTAGGGAAAGGGAGACCCAGTACTTC. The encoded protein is CASSLIRERETQYF. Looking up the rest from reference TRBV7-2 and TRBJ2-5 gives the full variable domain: GAGVSQSPSNKVTEKGKDVELRCDPISGHTALYWYRQSLGQGLEFLIYFQGNSAPDKSGLPSDRFSAERTGGSVSTLTIQRTQQEDSAVYLCASSLIRERETQYFGPGTRLLVL.

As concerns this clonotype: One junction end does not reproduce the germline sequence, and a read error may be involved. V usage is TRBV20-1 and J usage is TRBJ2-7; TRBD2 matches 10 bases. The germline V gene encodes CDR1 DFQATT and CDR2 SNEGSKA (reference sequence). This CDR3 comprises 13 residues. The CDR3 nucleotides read TGCAGTGCAAGAGCTAGCGGGGGCTACGAGCAGTACTTC. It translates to CSARASGGYEQYF.

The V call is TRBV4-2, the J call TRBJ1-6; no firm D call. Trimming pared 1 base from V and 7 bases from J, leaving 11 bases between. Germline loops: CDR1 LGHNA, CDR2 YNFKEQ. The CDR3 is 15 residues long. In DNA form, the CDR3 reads TGTGCCAGCAGCCAAGTCCCACTTGAGAATTCACCCCTCCACTTT. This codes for CASSQVPLENSPLHF.

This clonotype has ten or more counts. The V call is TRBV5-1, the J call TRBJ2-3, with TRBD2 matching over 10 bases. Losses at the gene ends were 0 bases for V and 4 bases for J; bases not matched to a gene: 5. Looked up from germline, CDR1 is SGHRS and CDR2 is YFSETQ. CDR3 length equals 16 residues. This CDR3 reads CASSLAGLASSDTQYF. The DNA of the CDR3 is TGCGCCAGCAGCTTGGCGGGACTAGCGAGCTCAGATACGCAGTATTTT. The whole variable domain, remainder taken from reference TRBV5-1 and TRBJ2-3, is KAGVTQTPRYLIKTRGQQVTLSCSPISGHRSVSWYQQTPGQGLQFLFEYFSETQRNKGNFPGRFSGRQFSNSRSEMNVSTLELGDSALYLCASSLAGLASSDTQYFGPGTRLTVL.

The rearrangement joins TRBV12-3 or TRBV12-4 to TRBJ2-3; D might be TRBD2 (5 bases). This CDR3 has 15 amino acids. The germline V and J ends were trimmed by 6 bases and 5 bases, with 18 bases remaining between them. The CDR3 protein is CASSPTSPGIDTQYF. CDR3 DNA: TGTGCCAGCAGCCCGACCTCCCCGGGGATAGATACGCAGTATTTT.

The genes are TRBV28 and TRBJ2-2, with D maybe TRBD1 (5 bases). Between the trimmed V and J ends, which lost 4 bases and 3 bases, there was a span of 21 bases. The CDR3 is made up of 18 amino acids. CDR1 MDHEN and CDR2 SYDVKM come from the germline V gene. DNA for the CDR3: TGTGCCAGCAGTTCCTTGGGGTGGGGCACGATGGACACCGGGGAGCTGTTTTTT. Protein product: CASSSLGWGTMDTGELFF.

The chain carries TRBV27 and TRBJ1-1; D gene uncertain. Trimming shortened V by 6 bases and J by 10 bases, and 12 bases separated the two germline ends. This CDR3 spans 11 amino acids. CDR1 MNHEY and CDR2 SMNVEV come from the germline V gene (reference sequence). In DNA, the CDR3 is TGTGCCAGCAGCCAAGCTGGGGTAGCTTTCTTT. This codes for CASSQAGVAFF.